This TCR beta chain was documented in a study of T cell responses to AZD1222 COVID-19 vaccine. Study overall: Researchers grouped second doses given at about 4 or about 12 weeks into one pool. Findings and caveats of the study: Repertoire sampling occurred only after the peak T cell response. Just a handful of AZD1222 recipients were seropositive at baseline.

Notes on this clone: Its antigen is still unknown.

The germline V and J ends were trimmed by 3 bases and 4 bases, with 7 bases remaining between them. CDR1 LGHNA and CDR2 YNFKEQ come from the germline V gene. This CDR3 region has 13 residues. TCRdb's table, derived via immunoSEQ multiplex PCR, lists solely in-frame clones and lacks some. The sample includes some 120,000 clones, about 90% of them seen just once. This TCR was recovered from an adult in good health. Material: peripheral blood, obtained on day 0 of AZD1222 vaccination. This sequence joins TRBV4-2 and TRBJ1-5; perhaps TRBD1 as D (5 bases). CDR3 residues: CASSHPGNQPQHF. The DNA for the CDR3 is TGTGCCAGCAGCCACCCAGGGAATCAGCCCCAGCATTTT.